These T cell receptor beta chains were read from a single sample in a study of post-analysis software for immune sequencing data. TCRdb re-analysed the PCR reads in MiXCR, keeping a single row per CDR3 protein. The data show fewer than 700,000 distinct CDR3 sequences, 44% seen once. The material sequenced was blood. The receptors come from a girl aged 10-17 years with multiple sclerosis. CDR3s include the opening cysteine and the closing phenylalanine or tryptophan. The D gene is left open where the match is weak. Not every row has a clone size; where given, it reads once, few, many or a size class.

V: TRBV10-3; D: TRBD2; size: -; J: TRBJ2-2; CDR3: CATTSGDRHTGELFF; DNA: TGTGCCACCACCAGCGGGGACCGGCACACCGGGGAGCTGTTTTTT
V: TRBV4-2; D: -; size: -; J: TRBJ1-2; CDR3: CASSQDGNYGYTF; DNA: TGTGCCAGCAGCCAAGACGGAAACTATGGCTACACCTTC
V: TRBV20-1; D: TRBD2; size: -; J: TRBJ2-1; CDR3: CSARETRGGRNEQFF; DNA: TGCAGTGCTAGAGAGACGCGGGGGGGCCGCAATGAGCAGTTCTTC
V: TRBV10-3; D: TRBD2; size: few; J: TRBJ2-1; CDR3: CAISDLGNGGRSFNEQFF; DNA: TGTGCCATCAGTGACCTCGGAAATGGCGGGAGGTCGTTCAATGAGCAGTTCTTC
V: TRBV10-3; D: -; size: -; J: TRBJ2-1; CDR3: CAISESSGRYNEQFF; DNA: TGTGCCATCAGTGAGTCGAGCGGCCGCTACAATGAGCAGTTCTTC
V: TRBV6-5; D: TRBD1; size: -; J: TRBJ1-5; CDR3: CASSYPRGMDRSNQPQHF; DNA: TGTGCCAGCAGTTACCCCCGAGGGATGGACAGGTCCAATCAGCCCCAGCATTTT
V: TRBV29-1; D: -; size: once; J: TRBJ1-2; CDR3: CSVRTVPHYGYTF; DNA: TGCAGCGTCAGGACAGTACCCCACTATGGCTACACCTTC
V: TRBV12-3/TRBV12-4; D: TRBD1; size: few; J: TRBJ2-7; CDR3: CASSWDRGSYEQYF; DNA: TGTGCCAGCAGTTGGGACAGGGGCTCCTACGAGCAGTACTTC
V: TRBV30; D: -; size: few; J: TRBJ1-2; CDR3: CAWSVTGRDGYTF; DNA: TGTGCCTGGAGTGTAACAGGGAGAGATGGCTACACCTTC
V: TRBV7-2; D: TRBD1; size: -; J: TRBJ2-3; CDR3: CASSPSPGQGTWDTQYF; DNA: TGTGCCAGCAGCCCCTCTCCGGGACAGGGGACCTGGGATACGCAGTATTTT
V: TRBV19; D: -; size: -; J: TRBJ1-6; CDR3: CASSILNSMSPLHF; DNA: TGTGCCAGTAGTATTTTAAACTCGATGTCACCCCTCCACTTT
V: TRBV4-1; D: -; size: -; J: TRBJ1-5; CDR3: CASSQDGGAPSNQPQHF; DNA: TGCGCCAGCAGCCAAGATGGAGGGGCGCCCAGCAATCAGCCCCAGCATTTT
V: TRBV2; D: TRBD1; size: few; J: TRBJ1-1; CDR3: CASGTGNTEAFF; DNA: TGTGCCAGCGGGACAGGGAACACTGAAGCTTTCTTT
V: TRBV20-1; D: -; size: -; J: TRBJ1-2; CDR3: CSAIPTLSDWGLGGYTF; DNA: TGCAGTGCTATCCCCACCCTCTCGGACTGGGGTCTGGGTGGCTACACCTTC
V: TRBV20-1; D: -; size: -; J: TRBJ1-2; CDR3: CSARDRAGNHGYTF; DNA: TGCAGTGCTAGAGATAGGGCAGGGAACCATGGCTACACCTTC
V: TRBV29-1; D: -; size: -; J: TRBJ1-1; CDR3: CSVSGNTEAFF; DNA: TGCAGCGTTTCGGGGAACACTGAAGCTTTCTTT
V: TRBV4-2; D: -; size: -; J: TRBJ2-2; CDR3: CASSQDPGINTGELFF; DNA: TGTGCCAGCAGCCAAGATCCAGGCATCAACACCGGGGAGCTGTTTTTT
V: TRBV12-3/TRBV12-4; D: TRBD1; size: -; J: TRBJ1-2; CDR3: CASSQSNRGQDYGYTF; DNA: TGTGCCAGCAGTCAATCTAACAGGGGGCAGGACTATGGCTACACCTTC
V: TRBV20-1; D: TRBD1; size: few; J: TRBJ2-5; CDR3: CSARETGPEGTQYF; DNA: TGCAGTGCTAGAGAGACAGGGCCAGAGGGGACCCAGTACTTC
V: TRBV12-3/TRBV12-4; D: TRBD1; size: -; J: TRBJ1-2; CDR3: CASGTTGDYYGYTF; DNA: TGTGCCTCTGGGACGACAGGGGATTACTATGGCTACACCTTC
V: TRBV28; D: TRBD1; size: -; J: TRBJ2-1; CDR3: CASSLSGGEQYNEQFF; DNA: TGTGCCAGCAGTTTATCAGGGGGCGAGCAGTACAATGAGCAGTTCTTC
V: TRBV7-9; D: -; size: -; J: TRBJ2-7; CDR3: CASSLRPPGPTPYEQYF; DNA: TGTGCCAGCAGCTTACGCCCTCCAGGGCCCACACCCTACGAGCAGTACTTC
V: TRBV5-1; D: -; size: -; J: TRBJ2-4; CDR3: CASSSKGETSIQYF; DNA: TGCGCCAGCAGCTCAAAGGGGGAGACTTCCATTCAGTACTTC
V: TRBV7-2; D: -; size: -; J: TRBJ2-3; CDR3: CASRRGATSTDTQYF; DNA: TGTGCCAGCAGGAGGGGGGCCACTAGCACAGATACGCAGTATTTT
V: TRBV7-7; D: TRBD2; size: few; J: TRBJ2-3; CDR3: CASSTGTSGTDTQYF; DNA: TGTGCCAGCAGCACCGGGACTAGCGGCACAGATACGCAGTATTTT
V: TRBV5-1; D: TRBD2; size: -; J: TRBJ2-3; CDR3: CASSGGTSGDTQYF; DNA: TGCGCCAGCAGCGGAGGGACTAGCGGGGATACGCAGTATTTT
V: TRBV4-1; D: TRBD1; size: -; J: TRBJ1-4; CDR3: CASSIDRVNEKLFF; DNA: TGCGCCAGCAGTATAGACAGGGTAAATGAAAAACTGTTTTTT
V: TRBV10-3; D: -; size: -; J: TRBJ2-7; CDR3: CAIKDSGQTYEQYF; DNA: TGTGCCATCAAAGACTCGGGGCAAACCTACGAGCAGTACTTC
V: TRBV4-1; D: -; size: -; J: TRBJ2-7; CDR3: CASSQEQTDYEQYF; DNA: TGCGCCAGCAGCCAAGAGCAAACCGACTACGAGCAGTACTTC
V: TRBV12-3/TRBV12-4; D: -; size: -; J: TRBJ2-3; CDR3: CASSRYRDSTDTQYF; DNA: TGTGCCAGCAGTCGATACAGAGACAGCACAGATACGCAGTATTTT
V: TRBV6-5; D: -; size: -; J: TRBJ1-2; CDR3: CASSFGQETSNGYTF; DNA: TGTGCCAGCAGTTTTGGTCAGGAGACCTCTAATGGCTACACCTTC
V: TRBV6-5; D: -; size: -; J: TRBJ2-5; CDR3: CASSYSILTYRGQETQYF; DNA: TGTGCCAGCAGTTACTCCATCTTAACCTACCGGGGGCAAGAGACCCAGTACTTC
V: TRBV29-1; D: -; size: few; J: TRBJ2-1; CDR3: CSVVSGSSYNEQFF; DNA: TGCAGCGTTGTTTCGGGGAGCTCCTACAATGAGCAGTTCTTC
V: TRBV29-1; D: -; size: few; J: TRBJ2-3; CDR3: CSVEPGSTDTQYF; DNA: TGCAGCGTTGAGCCCGGTAGCACAGATACGCAGTATTTT
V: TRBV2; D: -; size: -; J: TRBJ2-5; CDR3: CATLGEETQYF; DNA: TGTGCCACGCTCGGCGAAGAGACCCAGTACTTC
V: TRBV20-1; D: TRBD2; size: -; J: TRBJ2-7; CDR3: CSASRPSGGILSYEQYF; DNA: TGCAGTGCTAGTCGGCCTAGCGGGGGGATTCTCTCCTACGAGCAGTACTTC